The rows below give T cell receptor beta chains drawn from one sample of a study of shared clonotypes between healthy human individuals. The data were produced by immunoSEQ multiplex PCR, yet TCRdb's version contains in-frame clones alone and is incomplete. The sample has roughly 1,100,000 clones; about 70% are singletons. The sample consisted of memory CD4+ T cells sorted from blood. Receptor source: a young man in good health. CDR3s include the opening cysteine and the closing phenylalanine or tryptophan. A D gene is named only where the DNA matches it firmly. The listing skips clone size in some rows; elsewhere it reads once, few, many or a size class.

V gene	clone size	D gene	J gene	CDR3 protein	CDR3 DNA
TRBV5-4	.	TRBD1	TRBJ2-1	CASSLDRGLYNEQFF	TGTGCCAGCAGCTTGGACAGGGGCCTCTACAATGAGCAGTTCTTC
TRBV5-6	.	.	TRBJ1-6	CASSLVSGTGSPLHF	TGTGCCAGCAGCTTGGTTAGCGGGACCGGTTCACCCCTCCACTTT
TRBV6-5	.	.	TRBJ1-6	CASSYSSYNSPLHF	TGTGCCAGCAGTTACTCCTCCTATAATTCACCCCTCCACTTT
TRBV19	.	.	TRBJ2-3	CASSSLGVGTDTQYF	TGTGCCAGTAGTAGCCTCGGCGTCGGCACAGATACGCAGTATTTT
TRBV27	.	.	TRBJ2-3	CASSPSGTDTQYF	TGTGCCAGCAGCCCTTCCGGCACAGATACGCAGTATTTT
TRBV11-2	.	.	TRBJ2-5	CASSLHGETQYF	TGTGCCAGCAGCTTACACGGAGAGACCCAGTACTTC
TRBV27	few	.	TRBJ1-2	CASSLYGGGYGYTF	TGTGCCAGCAGTTTATACGGGGGTGGCTATGGCTACACCTTC
TRBV19	.	.	TRBJ1-4	CASSLVWTKPTNEKLFF	TGTGCCAGTAGTCTAGTCTGGACAAAGCCAACTAATGAAAAACTGTTTTTT
TRBV5-1	.	TRBD1	TRBJ2-1	CASSLTGDYNEQFF	TGCGCCAGCAGCTTGACAGGGGATTACAATGAGCAGTTCTTC
TRBV28	few	.	TRBJ1-6	CASSLWISPLHF	TGTGCCAGCAGTTTATGGATTTCACCCCTCCACTTT
TRBV2	few	.	TRBJ1-1	CASSELTGSVTEAFF	TGTGCCAGCAGTGAACTAACAGGGAGCGTGACTGAAGCTTTCTTT
TRBV4-3	.	TRBD2	TRBJ2-1	CASSQGPSILAGVYNEQFF	TGCGCCAGCAGCCAAGGCCCCTCGATCCTAGCGGGGGTCTACAATGAGCAGTTCTTC
TRBV6-1	.	.	TRBJ1-1	CASSATQDSWATEAFF	TGTGCCAGCAGTGCCACCCAGGACAGTTGGGCCACTGAAGCTTTCTTT
TRBV10-3	.	.	TRBJ1-1	CAIGMGPEKNTEAFF	TGTGCCATCGGGATGGGCCCTGAGAAGAACACTGAAGCTTTCTTT
TRBV4-3	.	TRBD1	TRBJ2-3	CASSQAGQVNTDTQYF	TGCGCCAGCAGCCAAGCAGGACAGGTTAACACAGATACGCAGTATTTT
TRBV2	.	TRBD1	TRBJ2-7	CASSGTGAPYEQYF	TGTGCCAGCTCCGGGACAGGGGCCCCCTACGAGCAGTACTTC
TRBV4-2	.	.	TRBJ1-5	CASSQEPAGKAPQHF	TGTGCCAGCAGCCAAGAACCGGCAGGGAAGGCGCCCCAGCATTTT
TRBV5-4	few	TRBD1	TRBJ2-2	CASSSRAGQGTGELFF	TGTGCCAGCAGCTCGAGGGCTGGACAGGGGACCGGGGAGCTGTTTTTT
TRBV5-1	.	TRBD1	TRBJ2-3	CASSPGQGGLDTQYF	TGCGCCAGCAGCCCTGGACAGGGCGGATTAGATACGCAGTATTTT
TRBV2	.	TRBD1	TRBJ1-4	CASSVQGGNEKLFF	TGTGCCAGCAGTGTACAGGGGGGAAATGAAAAACTGTTTTTT
TRBV19	.	TRBD1	TRBJ1-5	CASSIAGQGQPQHF	TGTGCCAGTAGTATCGCCGGACAGGGGCAGCCCCAGCATTTT
TRBV6-5	once	.	TRBJ2-7	CASSYGGYSYEQYF	TGTGCCAGCAGTTACGGCGGATACTCCTACGAGCAGTACTTC
TRBV7-2	.	TRBD2	TRBJ2-7	CASSLEASGTLSYEQYF	TGTGCCAGCAGCTTAGAGGCTAGCGGGACCCTATCCTACGAGCAGTACTTC
TRBV11-2	.	TRBD1	TRBJ1-1	CASSLTGGLNTEAFF	TGTGCCAGCAGCTTGACAGGGGGCCTGAACACTGAAGCTTTCTTT
TRBV5-1	.	.	TRBJ2-4	CASSYDKNIQYF	TGCGCCAGCAGCTACGACAAAAACATTCAGTACTTC
TRBV28	.	TRBD1	TRBJ1-2	CASSLLVDRGFGYTF	TGTGCCAGCAGTTTATTAGTGGACAGGGGATTTGGCTACACCTTC
TRBV7-9	.	.	TRBJ1-3	CASSPAGSSGNTIYF	TGTGCCAGCAGCCCGGCCGGGTCCTCTGGAAACACCATATATTTT
TRBV18	.	.	TRBJ1-1	CASQQGGTEAFF	TGTGCCAGCCAACAGGGAGGAACTGAAGCTTTCTTT
TRBV7-2	.	.	TRBJ2-3	CASSPLALSTDTQYF	TGTGCCAGCAGCCCTCTAGCGCTTAGCACAGATACGCAGTATTTT
TRBV27	.	.	TRBJ2-4	CASSLIKSRKNIQYF	TGTGCCAGCAGTTTAATTAAATCCCGTAAAAACATTCAGTACTTC
TRBV5-6	.	.	TRBJ2-3	CASSLPRDTDTQYF	TGTGCCAGCAGCTTGCCAAGGGACACAGATACGCAGTATTTT
TRBV6-1	few	TRBD1	TRBJ1-5	CASSERMGQGQPQHF	TGTGCCAGCAGTGAACGTATGGGACAGGGCCAGCCCCAGCATTTT
TRBV4-1	.	.	TRBJ1-4	CASSLGQGDSEKLFF	TGCGCCAGCAGCCTCGGACAAGGGGATAGTGAAAAACTGTTTTTT
TRBV18	.	.	TRBJ1-6	CASSSLPGTYNSPLHF	TGTGCCAGCTCGAGCCTTCCCGGGACCTATAATTCACCCCTCCACTTT
TRBV5-6	once	.	TRBJ1-1	CASSPPRGFVTEAFF	TGTGCCAGCAGCCCCCCGAGGGGGTTCGTCACTGAAGCTTTCTTT
TRBV6-5	.	TRBD1	TRBJ1-3	CASSAGTATGNTIYF	TGTGCCAGCAGCGCCGGGACAGCCACTGGAAACACCATATATTTT